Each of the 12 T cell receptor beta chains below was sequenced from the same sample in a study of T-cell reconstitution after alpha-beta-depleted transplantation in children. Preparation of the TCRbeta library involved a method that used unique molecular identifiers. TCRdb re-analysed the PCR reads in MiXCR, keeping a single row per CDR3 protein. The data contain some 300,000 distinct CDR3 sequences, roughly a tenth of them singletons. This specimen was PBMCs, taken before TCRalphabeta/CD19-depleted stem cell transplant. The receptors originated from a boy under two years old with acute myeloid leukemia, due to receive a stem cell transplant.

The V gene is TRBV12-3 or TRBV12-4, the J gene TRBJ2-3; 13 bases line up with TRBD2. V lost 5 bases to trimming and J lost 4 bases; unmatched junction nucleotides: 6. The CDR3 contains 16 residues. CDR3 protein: CASSTGLAGLADTQYF. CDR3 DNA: TGTGCCAGCAGTACGGGACTAGCGGGACTGGCAGATACGCAGTATTTT.

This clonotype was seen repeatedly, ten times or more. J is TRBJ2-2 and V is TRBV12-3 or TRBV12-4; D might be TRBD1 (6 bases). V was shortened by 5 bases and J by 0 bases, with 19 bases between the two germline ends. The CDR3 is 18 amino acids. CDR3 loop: CASSLLTGDGANTGELFF. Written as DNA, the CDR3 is TGTGCCAGCAGTCTACTGACAGGAGATGGGGCGAACACCGGGGAGCTGTTTTTT.

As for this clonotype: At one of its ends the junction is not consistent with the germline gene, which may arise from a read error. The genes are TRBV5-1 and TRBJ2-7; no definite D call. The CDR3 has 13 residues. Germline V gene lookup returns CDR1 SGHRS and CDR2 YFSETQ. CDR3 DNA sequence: TGTGCCATCGGCTTGGAAGCAACATACGAGCAGTACTTC. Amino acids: CAIGLEATYEQYF.

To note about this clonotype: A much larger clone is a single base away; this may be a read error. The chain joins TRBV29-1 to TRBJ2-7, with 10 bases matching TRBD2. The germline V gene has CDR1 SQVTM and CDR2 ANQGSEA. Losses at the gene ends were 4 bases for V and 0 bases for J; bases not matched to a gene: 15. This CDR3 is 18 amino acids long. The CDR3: CSVVFGRGASGSSYEQYF. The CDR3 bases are TGCAGCGTTGTTTTTGGACGGGGGGCTAGCGGGAGCTCCTACGAGCAGTACTTC.

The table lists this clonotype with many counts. The CDR3 protein is CSARRLAASTDTQYF. The CDR3 DNA sequence: TGCAGTGCTAGACGACTAGCGGCAAGCACAGATACGCAGTATTTT. The V call is TRBV20-1, the J call TRBJ2-3; TRBD2 aligns across 9 bases. Germline CDR1 is DFQATT and CDR2 is SNEGSKA (reference sequence). The CDR3 sequence is 15 residues long. After removal of 2 bases from V and 0 bases from J, the junction contained 3 bases not matched to a gene.

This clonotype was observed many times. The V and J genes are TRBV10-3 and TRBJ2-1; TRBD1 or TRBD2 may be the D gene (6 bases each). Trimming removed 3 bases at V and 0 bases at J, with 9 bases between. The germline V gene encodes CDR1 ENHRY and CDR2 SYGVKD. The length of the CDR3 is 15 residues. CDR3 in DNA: TGTGCCATCAGTGAAAGGGGGGCCTCCTACAATGAGCAGTTCTTC. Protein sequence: CAISERGASYNEQFF.

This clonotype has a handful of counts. CDR3 protein: CASSQTSSYEQYF. The CDR3 bases are TGTGCCAGCAGCCAGACTAGTTCATACGAGCAGTACTTC. The chain couples TRBV3-1 to TRBJ2-7; the D gene is possibly TRBD2 (6 bases). Trimming stripped 3 bases from V and 4 bases from J, with 10 bases between. Germline CDR1 LGHDT, CDR2 YNNKEL (reference sequence). The CDR3 loop spans 13 amino acids.

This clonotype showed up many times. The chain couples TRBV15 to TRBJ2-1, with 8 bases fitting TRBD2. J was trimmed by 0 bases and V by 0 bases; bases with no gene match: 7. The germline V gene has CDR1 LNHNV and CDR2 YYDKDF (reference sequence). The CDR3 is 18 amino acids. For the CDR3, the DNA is TGTGCCACCAGCAGAGAACGTCTAGCGGGTAGCTCCTACAATGAGCAGTTCTTC. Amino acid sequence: CATSRERLAGSSYNEQFF. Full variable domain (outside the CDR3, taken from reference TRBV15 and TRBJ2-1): DAMVIQNPRYQVTQFGKPVTLSCSQTLNHNVMYWYQQKSSQAPKLLFHYYDKDFNNEADTPDNFQSRRPNTSFCFLDIRSPGLGDTAMYLCATSRERLAGSSYNEQFFGPGTRLTVL.

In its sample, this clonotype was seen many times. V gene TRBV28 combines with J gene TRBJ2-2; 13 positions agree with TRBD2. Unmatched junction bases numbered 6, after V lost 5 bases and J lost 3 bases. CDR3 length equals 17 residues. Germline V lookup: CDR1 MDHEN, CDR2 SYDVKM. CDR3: CASSPSLAGGDTGELFF. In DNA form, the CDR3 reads TGTGCCAGCAGTCCGTCACTAGCGGGGGGGGACACCGGGGAGCTGTTTTTT.

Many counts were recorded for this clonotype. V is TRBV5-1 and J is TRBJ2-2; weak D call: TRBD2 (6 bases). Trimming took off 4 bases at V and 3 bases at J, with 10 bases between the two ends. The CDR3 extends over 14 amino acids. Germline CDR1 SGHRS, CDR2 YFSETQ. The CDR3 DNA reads TGCGCCAGCAGCCTGGGACTTTACACCGGGGAGCTGTTTTTT. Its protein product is CASSLGLYTGELFF.

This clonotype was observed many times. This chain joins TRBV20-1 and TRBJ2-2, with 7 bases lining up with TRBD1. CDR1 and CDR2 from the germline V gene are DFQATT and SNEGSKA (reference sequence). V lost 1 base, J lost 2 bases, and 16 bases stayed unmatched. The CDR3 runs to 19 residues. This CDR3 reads CSARGPGTATASNTGELFF. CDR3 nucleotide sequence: TGCAGTGCTAGAGGCCCCGGGACAGCAACTGCCAGCAACACCGGGGAGCTGTTTTTT.

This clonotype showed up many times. The chain's CDR3 is CASSPGWLAGSAGANVLTF. In DNA form, the CDR3 reads TGTGCCAGCAGCCCCGGTTGGCTAGCGGGATCCGCTGGGGCCAACGTCCTGACTTTC. The chain recombines TRBV28 with TRBJ2-6; 9 bases are a match to TRBD2. With V trimmed by 6 bases and J by 2 bases, 14 bases remained unmatched. The V gene's germline CDR1 is MDHEN and CDR2 SYDVKM. CDR3 length: 19 residues.